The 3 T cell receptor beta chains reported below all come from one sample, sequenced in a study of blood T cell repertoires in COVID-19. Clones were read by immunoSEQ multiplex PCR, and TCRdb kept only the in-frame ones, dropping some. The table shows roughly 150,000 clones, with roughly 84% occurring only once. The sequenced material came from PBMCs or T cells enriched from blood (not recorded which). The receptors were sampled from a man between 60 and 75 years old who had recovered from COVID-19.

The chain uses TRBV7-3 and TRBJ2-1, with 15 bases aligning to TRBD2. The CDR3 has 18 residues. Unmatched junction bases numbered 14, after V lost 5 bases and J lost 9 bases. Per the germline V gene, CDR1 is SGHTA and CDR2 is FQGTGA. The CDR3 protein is CASSLTGTSGGRGGEQFF. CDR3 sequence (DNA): TGTGCCAGCAGCCTCACCGGGACTAGCGGGGGGCGCGGAGGTGAGCAGTTCTTC.

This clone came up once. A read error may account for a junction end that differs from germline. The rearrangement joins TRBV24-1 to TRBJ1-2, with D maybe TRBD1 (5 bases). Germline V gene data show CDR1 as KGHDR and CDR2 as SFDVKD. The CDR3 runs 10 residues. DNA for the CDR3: TGTGCCACCAGTGATTCAGGGTTCGGATTC. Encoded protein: CATSDSGFGF.

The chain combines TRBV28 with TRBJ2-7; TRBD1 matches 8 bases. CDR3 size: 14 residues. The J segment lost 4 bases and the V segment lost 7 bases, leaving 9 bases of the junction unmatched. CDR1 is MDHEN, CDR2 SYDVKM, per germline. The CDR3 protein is CASTVPGTGYEQYF. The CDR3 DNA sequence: TGTGCCAGCACTGTCCCCGGGACAGGATACGAGCAGTACTTC.